The present TCR beta chain was sequenced within a study of regulatory T cells in long-lasting Graves disease. General study results and limits: Newly diagnosed patients had higher TCR diversity than persistent Graves' patients did.

Described time point: newly diagnosed GD, antithyroid drugs for less than 3 months. PBMCs provided the RNA from which the TCR library was made. The germline V and J ends were trimmed by 3 bases and 1 base, with 24 bases remaining between them. Germline V lookup: CDR1 MNHEY, CDR2 SMNVEV (reference sequence). The length of the CDR3 is 19 residues. In building TCR beta libraries, iRepertoire HTBI primers were used together with Arm-PCR of CDR3 regions. TCRdb used MiXCR to reprocess the multiplex PCR reads, holding one entry per CDR3 protein. The table shows some 250,000 distinct CDR3 sequences, with about 19% occurring only once. Comment on this clonotype: The antigen remains unidentified.

The chain uses TRBV27 and TRBJ2-5; tentative D call: TRBD2 (6 bases). This TCR was sampled from a female donor with Graves disease. The sample was peripheral blood mononuclear cells (PBMCs), taken at new diagnosis, from a patient treated with antithyroid drugs. The CDR3 loop is CASSFRGRRSPRGQETQYF. The CDR3, as DNA: TGTGCCAGCAGTTTTAGAGGGAGGAGAAGTCCTCGGGGCCAAGAGACCCAGTACTTC.